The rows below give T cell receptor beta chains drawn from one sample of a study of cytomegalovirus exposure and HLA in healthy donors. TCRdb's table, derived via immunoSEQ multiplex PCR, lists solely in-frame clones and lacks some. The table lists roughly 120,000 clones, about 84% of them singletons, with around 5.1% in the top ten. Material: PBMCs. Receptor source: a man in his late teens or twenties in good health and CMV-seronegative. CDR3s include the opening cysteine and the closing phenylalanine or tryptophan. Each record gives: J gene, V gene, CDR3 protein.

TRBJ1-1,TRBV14,CASSLGRLNTEAFF
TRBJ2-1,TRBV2,CASSEPILGGDEQFF
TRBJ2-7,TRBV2,CASRAIYEQYF
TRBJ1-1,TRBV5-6,CASSRAGTKNTEAFF
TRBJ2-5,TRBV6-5,CALEGGLRETQYF
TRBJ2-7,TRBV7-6,CASSLVQGSSYEQYF
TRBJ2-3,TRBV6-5,CASSSRDRVTDTQYF
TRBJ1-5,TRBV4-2,CASSQEWRSDQPQHF
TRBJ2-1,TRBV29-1,CSTLRGGRDEQFF
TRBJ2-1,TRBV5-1,CASSYGTSGGNEQFF
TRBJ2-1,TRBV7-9,CASSPGVGSGRPSYNEQFF
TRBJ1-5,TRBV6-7,CASRPKSGERQPQHF
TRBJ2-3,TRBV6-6,CASIPGTEPTDTQYF
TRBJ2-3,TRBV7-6,CASSSGRQGHYTDTQYF
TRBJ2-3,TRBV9,CASSPNTDTQYF
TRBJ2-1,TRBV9,CASSPRRRGSDEQFF
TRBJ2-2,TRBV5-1,CASSLALAGNTGELFF
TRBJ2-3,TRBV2,CASRGLAGPRDTQYF
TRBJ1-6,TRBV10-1,CASSESGGSYNSPLHF
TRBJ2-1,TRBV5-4,CASSLGGLAGAHEQFF
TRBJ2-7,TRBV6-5,CASSSPTYEQYF
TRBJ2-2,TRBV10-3,CAISESTTGELFF
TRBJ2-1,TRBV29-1,CSVGREGGYNEQFF
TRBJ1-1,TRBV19,CASSASTGTEAFF
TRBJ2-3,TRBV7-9,CASVVAGGADTQYF
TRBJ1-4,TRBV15,CATSTGATINEKLFF
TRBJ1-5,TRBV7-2,CASSLEPLNQPQHF
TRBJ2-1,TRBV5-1,CASSLGFGGGRLAGVAGHEQFF
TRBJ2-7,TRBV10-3,CAIRRVGQGIGEQYF
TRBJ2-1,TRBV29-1,CSVRDREYQEQFF
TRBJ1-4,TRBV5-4,CASSLGSAANEKLFF
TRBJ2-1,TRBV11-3,CASSLMGSYEQFF
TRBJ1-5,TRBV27,CASSSHNQPQHF
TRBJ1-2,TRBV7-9,CASLGQVYGYTF
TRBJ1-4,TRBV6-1,CATRGGGQGGKLFF
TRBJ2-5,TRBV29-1,CSVWGLAGGPETQYF
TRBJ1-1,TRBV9,CASSGGRDTEAFF
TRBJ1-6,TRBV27,CASSLNGALRDSPLHF
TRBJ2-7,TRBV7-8,CASSGMTGSEQYF
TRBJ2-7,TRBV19,CASSVSGQGFNEQYF
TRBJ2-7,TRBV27,CASSQGAEQYF
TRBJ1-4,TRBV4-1,CASSQAKDRGLYGKLFF
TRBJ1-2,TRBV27,CASRQGKVSGYTF
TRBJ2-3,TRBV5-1,CASSLGSAGLSTDTQYF
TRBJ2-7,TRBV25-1,CASSPGGQGLSSYEQYF
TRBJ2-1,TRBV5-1,CASSLALRGLAGTDNEQFF
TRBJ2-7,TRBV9,CASSVAGGTRPDEQYF
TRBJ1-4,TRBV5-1,CASAGQGINEKLFF
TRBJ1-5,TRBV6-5,CASSYSPGFQPQHF
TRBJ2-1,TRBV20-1,CSAGTGPQFF
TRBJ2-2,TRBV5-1,CASSLRTQNTGELFF